This T cell receptor beta chain originates from a study of post-analysis software for immune sequencing data. Study results and caveats: Several TRBV segments occurring more often in patients than controls included TRBV5-6, TRBV5-1 and TRBV20-1.

The CDR3 has 16 residues. V was shortened by 2 bases and J by 2 bases, with 16 bases between the two germline ends. CDR1 is MNHEY and CDR2 is SVGAGI in the germline V gene. Notes on this clonotype: The target antigen is unknown.

cDNA libraries for TCR beta contained unique molecular identifiers. MiXCR, applied by TCRdb to the PCR reads, yields one record per CDR3 protein. The data show 750,000 to 900,000 distinct CDR3 sequences, more than 45% seen once. Source material: blood. The chain has TRBV6-5 and TRBJ2-7, with a tentative D call TRBD2 (6 bases). The source of this sequence is a girl aged 5 to 17 with multiple sclerosis. This CDR3 reads CASSYKVPGVTYEQYF. The CDR3 coding sequence is TGTGCCAGCAGTTACAAGGTCCCGGGAGTCACCTACGAGCAGTACTTC.